The T cell receptor (beta chain) under discussion was sequenced for a study of cytomegalovirus exposure and HLA in healthy donors. Findings and caveats of the study: Sequences of the TCR beta chain were said to predict the HLA-A and HLA-B alleles of most subjects accurately.

The table lists this clone with many counts. As yet, its antigen is unknown. Per germline, CDR1 GTSNPN and CDR2 SVGIG (reference sequence). The CDR3 sequence is 13 residues long. The V gene lost 3 bases and the J gene lost 2 bases, with 11 bases spanning the gap. It was with 60 Vbeta and 13 Jbeta primers that the PCR ran. Sequencing was performed with immunoSEQ multiplex PCR; in TCRdb, only in-frame clones are kept and a portion is missing. Among about 160,000 clones, roughly 80% were seen once, and the ten largest hold about 4.5%. The sequence was obtained from a man aged 40-49 years in good health and CMV-seronegative. Input material: PBMCs. The V gene is TRBV30, the J gene TRBJ2-7, with D perhaps TRBD1 (6 bases). In DNA form, the CDR3 reads TGTGCCTGGAGGGACAGTAGAGCCTACGAGCAGTACTTC. Its protein is CAWRDSRAYEQYF.